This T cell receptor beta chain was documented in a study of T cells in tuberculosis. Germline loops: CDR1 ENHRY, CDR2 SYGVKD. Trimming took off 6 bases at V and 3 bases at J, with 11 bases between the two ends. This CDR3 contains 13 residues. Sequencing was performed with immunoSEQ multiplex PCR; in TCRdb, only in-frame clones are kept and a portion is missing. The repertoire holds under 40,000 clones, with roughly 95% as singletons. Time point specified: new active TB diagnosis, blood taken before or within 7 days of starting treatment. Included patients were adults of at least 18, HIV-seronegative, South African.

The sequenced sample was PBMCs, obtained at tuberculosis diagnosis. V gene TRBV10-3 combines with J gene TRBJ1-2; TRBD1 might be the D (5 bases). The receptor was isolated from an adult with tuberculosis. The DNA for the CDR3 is TGTGCCATCAGGTCTGGCAGGGACTATGGCTACACCTTC. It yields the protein CAIRSGRDYGYTF.